The rows below give T cell receptor beta chains drawn from one sample of a study of cytomegalovirus exposure and HLA in healthy donors. Some clones are missing from TCRdb's copy, which holds only in-frame ones; the method was immunoSEQ multiplex PCR. The sample contains about 190,000 clones, just under 75% of which appear only once. What was sequenced was PBMCs. The origin of the receptors is a young man in good health and CMV-seropositive. CDR3s include the opening cysteine and the closing phenylalanine or tryptophan. The D gene is left open where the match is weak. Some rows mark clone size as missing; the rest say once, few, many or name a class of expanded clone.

clone size,J gene,D gene,V gene,CDR3 protein,CDR3 DNA
NA,TRBJ2-3,NA,TRBV18,CASSPPDTSTDTQYF,TGTGCCAGCTCACCACCGGACACCTCCACAGATACGCAGTATTTT
NA,TRBJ1-1,TRBD1,TRBV5-1,CASSPSPGTGGNTEAFF,TGCGCCAGCAGCCCGAGTCCCGGGACAGGCGGGAACACTGAAGCTTTCTTT
NA,TRBJ2-2,NA,TRBV5-1,CASSSWTDTGELFF,TGCGCCAGCAGCTCCTGGACAGACACCGGGGAGCTGTTTTTT
few,TRBJ1-1,NA,TRBV28,CASSLAGNTEAFF,TGTGCCAGCAGCCTTGCGGGGAACACTGAAGCTTTCTTT
NA,TRBJ2-2,NA,TRBV7-2,CASSLDYNTGELFF,TGTGCCAGCAGCCTGGACTATAACACCGGGGAGCTGTTTTTT
NA,TRBJ2-7,TRBD1,TRBV10-3,CAISGVGTVSYEQYF,TGTGCCATCAGTGGGGTGGGGACAGTATCCTACGAGCAGTACTTC
NA,TRBJ1-6,TRBD1,TRBV7-9,CASSFQTGGNSPLHF,TGTGCCAGCAGCTTTCAGACAGGGGGCAATTCACCCCTCCACTTT
NA,TRBJ1-1,NA,TRBV2,CASSERWNTEAFF,TGTGCCAGCAGTGAGAGGTGGAACACTGAAGCTTTCTTT
NA,TRBJ2-7,NA,TRBV27,CASSSRQPSYEQYF,TGTGCCAGCAGTTCCCGACAACCCTCCTACGAGCAGTACTTC
few,TRBJ1-4,TRBD1,TRBV6-5,CASSFSGGSREKLFF,TGTGCCAGCAGTTTCTCAGGGGGTTCGAGGGAAAAACTGTTTTTT
NA,TRBJ2-7,NA,TRBV4-3,CASSQDGRGEQYF,TGCGCCAGCAGCCAAGATGGCAGGGGCGAGCAGTACTTC
NA,TRBJ2-3,NA,TRBV11-2,CASSLVQGRNTQYF,TGTGCCAGCAGCTTAGTGCAGGGTAGGAATACGCAGTATTTT
NA,TRBJ2-3,TRBD2,TRBV19,CASSITDRLWSLAGSTDTQYF,TGTGCCAGTAGTATAACGGACAGGCTATGGAGTCTAGCGGGGAGCACAGATACGCAGTATTTT
once,TRBJ2-3,NA,TRBV7-8,CASSLRTAGAGTDTQYF,TGTGCCAGCAGCTTGCGGACAGCTGGGGCCGGCACAGATACGCAGTATTTT
NA,TRBJ2-1,NA,TRBV12-5,CASGLVGGVEQFF,TGTGCTAGTGGTTTGGTGGGCGGGGTAGAGCAGTTCTTC
NA,TRBJ2-1,NA,TRBV30,CAYALGGAEQFF,TGTGCCTACGCCCTGGGGGGGGCCGAGCAGTTCTTC
NA,TRBJ1-1,NA,TRBV9,CASSPPDREEAFF,TGTGCCAGCAGCCCTCCCGACCGGGAAGAAGCTTTCTTT
NA,TRBJ1-1,NA,TRBV9,CASSYRADTEAFF,TGTGCCAGCAGTTACAGGGCGGACACTGAAGCTTTCTTT
NA,TRBJ1-3,NA,TRBV20-1,CSDEHTIYF,TGCAGTGACGAGCACACCATATATTTT
NA,TRBJ2-3,TRBD2,TRBV15,CASASRLAGTDTQYF,TGTGCCTCCGCTAGCAGGCTAGCGGGGACAGATACGCAGTATTTT
NA,TRBJ2-3,TRBD1,TRBV9,CASTRTGTEIITDTQYF,TGTGCCAGCACCCGAACCGGGACAGAGATAATTACAGATACGCAGTATTTT
NA,TRBJ2-7,TRBD2,TRBV29-1,CSVETGGSSYEQYF,TGCAGCGTTGAAACCGGCGGGAGCTCCTACGAGCAGTACTTC
NA,TRBJ2-7,NA,TRBV27,CASSLSFAYEQYF,TGTGCCAGCAGTTTATCCTTCGCCTACGAGCAGTACTTC
NA,TRBJ2-2,TRBD2,TRBV13,CASSLETSGSQAGELFF,TGTGCCAGCAGCTTAGAGACTAGCGGGAGCCAGGCCGGGGAGCTGTTTTTT
NA,TRBJ2-5,TRBD2,TRBV5-1,CASSLGLAGEQYF,TGCGCCAGCAGCTTGGGGCTAGCGGGTGAGCAGTACTTC
NA,TRBJ1-1,NA,TRBV27,CASSWTATGAEAFF,TGTGCCAGCAGTTGGACGGCGACGGGGGCTGAAGCTTTCTTT
NA,TRBJ2-7,TRBD1,TRBV5-1,CATRQGAEQYF,TGCGCCACCCGACAGGGGGCCGAGCAGTACTTC
NA,TRBJ1-2,NA,TRBV4-3,CASSQDGSGRVGVVANYGYTF,TGCGCCAGCAGCCAAGATGGATCGGGCAGGGTTGGGGTAGTAGCTAACTATGGCTACACCTTC
NA,TRBJ1-1,NA,TRBV5-1,CASSFGGVMNTEAFF,TGCGCCAGCAGCTTTGGCGGAGTTATGAACACTGAAGCTTTCTTT
few,TRBJ2-1,TRBD2,TRBV4-3,CASSQEASGSAIDEQFF,TGCGCCAGCAGCCAAGAGGCTAGCGGGAGCGCAATTGATGAGCAGTTCTTC
NA,TRBJ1-2,NA,TRBV6-5,CASSEGTGGYTF,TGTGCCAGCAGTGAGGGAACGGGTGGCTACACCTTC
NA,TRBJ2-5,TRBD2,TRBV5-6,CASSLRTSGVQRQETQYF,TGTGCCAGCAGCTTGAGGACTAGCGGGGTCCAGAGGCAAGAGACCCAGTACTTC
NA,TRBJ1-5,NA,TRBV27,CASSLGPWGNQPQHF,TGTGCCAGCAGCTTAGGGCCCTGGGGCAATCAGCCCCAGCATTTT
NA,TRBJ1-1,TRBD1,TRBV5-1,CASSWREDRDDTEAFF,TGCGCCAGCAGCTGGAGGGAAGACAGGGACGACACTGAAGCTTTCTTT
NA,TRBJ1-6,NA,TRBV6-1,CASSDTLHF,TGTGCCAGCAGCGACACGCTCCACTTT
NA,TRBJ2-7,TRBD1,TRBV25-1,CATNSGTGYEQYF,TGTGCCACCAACTCCGGGACAGGTTACGAGCAGTACTTC
few,TRBJ1-6,TRBD1,TRBV30,CAWSYRGYNSPLHF,TGTGCCTGGAGCTACAGGGGCTATAATTCACCCCTCCACTTT
NA,TRBJ1-1,TRBD1,TRBV9,CASSVGDRGTEAFF,TGTGCCAGCAGCGTGGGGGACAGGGGCACTGAAGCTTTCTTT
NA,TRBJ2-7,NA,TRBV18,CASSSNRVPYEQYF,TGTGCCAGCTCATCCAACAGGGTACCCTACGAGCAGTACTTC
NA,TRBJ2-7,TRBD1,TRBV19,CASSIQGAYEQYF,TGTGCCAGTAGTATACAGGGGGCCTACGAGCAGTACTTC
NA,TRBJ2-7,TRBD1,TRBV7-2,CASSRDRNYEQYF,TGTGCCAGCAGCCGGGACAGAAACTACGAGCAGTACTTC